What follows is one T cell receptor beta chain and its context. Its target is not known. CDR1 and CDR2 (germline): LGHNA, YNFKEQ. This CDR3 has 15 residues. The data derive from a study of monozygotic twins with inflammatory bowel disease. UMIs incorporating a 6-nucleotide sample barcode were appended by means of template switching. TCRalpha along with TCRbeta cDNA was subjected to two nested PCRs lasting about 16 and 10 cycles. With the 5' RACE reads reprocessed, TCRdb shows one record per CDR3 protein and no DNA. The table for this sample gives about 160,000 distinct CDR3 sequences. From whole blood, total RNA was isolated without any sorting of T cells. Study-wide results and caveats: Immunosuppressive treatments differing between patients may have added repertoire variability.

The chain has TRBV4-2 and TRBJ2-3. The sequenced sample was blood. The clonotype originates from a human donor with ulcerative colitis or Crohn's disease, or a healthy co-twin of an affected twin (not recorded which). The CDR3 region is CASSQDGRQIDTQYF.